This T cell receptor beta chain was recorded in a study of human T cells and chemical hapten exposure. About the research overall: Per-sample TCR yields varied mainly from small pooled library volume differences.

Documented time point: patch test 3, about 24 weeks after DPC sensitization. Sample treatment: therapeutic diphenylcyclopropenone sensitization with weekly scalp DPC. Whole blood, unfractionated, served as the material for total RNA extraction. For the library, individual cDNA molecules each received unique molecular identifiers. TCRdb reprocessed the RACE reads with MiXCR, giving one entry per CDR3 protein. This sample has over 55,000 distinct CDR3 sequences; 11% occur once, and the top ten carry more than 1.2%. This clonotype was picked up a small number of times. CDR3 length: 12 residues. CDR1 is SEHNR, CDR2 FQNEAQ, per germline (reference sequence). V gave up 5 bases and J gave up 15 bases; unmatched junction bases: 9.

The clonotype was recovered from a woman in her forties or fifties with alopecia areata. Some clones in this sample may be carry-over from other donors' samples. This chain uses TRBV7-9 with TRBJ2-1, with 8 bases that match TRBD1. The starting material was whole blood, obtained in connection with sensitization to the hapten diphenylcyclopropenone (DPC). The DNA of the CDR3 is TGTGCCAGCAGCCCCGAGACAGGGGTGGTGTTCTTC. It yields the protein CASSPETGVVFF.